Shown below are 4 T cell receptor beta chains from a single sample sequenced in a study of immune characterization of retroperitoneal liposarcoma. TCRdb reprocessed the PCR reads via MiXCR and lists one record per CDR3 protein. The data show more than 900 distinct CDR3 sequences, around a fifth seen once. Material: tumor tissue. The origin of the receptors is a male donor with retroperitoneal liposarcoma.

The CDR3: CASSLEGAEQFF. DNA for the CDR3: TGTGCCAGCAGTTTAGAAGGAGCGGAGCAGTTCTTC. The chain combines TRBV12-3 or TRBV12-4 with TRBJ2-1; D not certain. Trimming stripped 1 base from V and 10 bases from J, with 8 bases between. This CDR3 has 12 residues.

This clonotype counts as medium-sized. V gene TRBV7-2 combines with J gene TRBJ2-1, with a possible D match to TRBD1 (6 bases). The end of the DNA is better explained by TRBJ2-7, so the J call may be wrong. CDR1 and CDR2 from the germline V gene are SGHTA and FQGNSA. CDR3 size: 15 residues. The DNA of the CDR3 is TGTGCCAGCAGCTTCTTCCGGACAGACTCCTACGAGCAGTACTTC. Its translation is CASSFFRTDSYEQYF.

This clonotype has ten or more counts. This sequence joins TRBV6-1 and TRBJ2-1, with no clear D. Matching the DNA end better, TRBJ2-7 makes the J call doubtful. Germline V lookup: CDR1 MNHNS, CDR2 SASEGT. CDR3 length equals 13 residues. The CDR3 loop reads CASSVSSGYEQYF. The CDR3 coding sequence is TGTGCCAGCAGTGTCTCTTCAGGCTACGAGCAGTACTTC.

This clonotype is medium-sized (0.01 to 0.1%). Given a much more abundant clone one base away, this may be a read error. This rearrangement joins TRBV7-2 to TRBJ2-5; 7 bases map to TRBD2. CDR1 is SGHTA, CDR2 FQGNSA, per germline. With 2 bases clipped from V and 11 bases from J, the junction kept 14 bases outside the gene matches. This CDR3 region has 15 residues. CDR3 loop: CASSLSSGDHNEQYF. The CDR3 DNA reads TGTGCCAGCAGCTTATCTAGCGGAGACCACAATGAGCAGTACTTC.